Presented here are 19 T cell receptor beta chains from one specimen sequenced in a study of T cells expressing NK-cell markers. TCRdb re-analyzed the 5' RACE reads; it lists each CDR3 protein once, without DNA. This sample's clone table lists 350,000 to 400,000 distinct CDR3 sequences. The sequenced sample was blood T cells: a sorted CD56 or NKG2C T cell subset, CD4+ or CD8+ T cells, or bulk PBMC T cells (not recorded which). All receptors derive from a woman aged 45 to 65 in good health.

The CDR3 sequence is CASSSRAGTGGGRTQYF. The chain employs TRBV5-1 and TRBJ2-3; absent DNA, TCRdb's TRBD1 call cannot be checked. Germline CDR1 reads SGHRS; CDR2 reads YFSETQ. The CDR3 consists of 17 residues. Using reference TRBV5-1 and TRBJ2-3 for the parts outside the CDR3, the full variable domain is KAGVTQTPRYLIKTRGQQVTLSCSPISGHRSVSWYQQTPGQGLQFLFEYFSETQRNKGNFPGRFSGRQFSNSRSEMNVSTLELGDSALYLCASSSRAGTGGGRTQYFGPGTRLTVL.

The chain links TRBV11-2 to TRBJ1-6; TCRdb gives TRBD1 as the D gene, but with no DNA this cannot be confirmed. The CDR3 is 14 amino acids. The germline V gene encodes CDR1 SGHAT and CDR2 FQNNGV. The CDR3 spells CASSLVGGRSPLHF.

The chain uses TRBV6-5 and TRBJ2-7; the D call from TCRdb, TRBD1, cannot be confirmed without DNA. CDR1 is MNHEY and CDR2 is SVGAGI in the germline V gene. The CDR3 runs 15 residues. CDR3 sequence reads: CASSPTGAASYEQYF.

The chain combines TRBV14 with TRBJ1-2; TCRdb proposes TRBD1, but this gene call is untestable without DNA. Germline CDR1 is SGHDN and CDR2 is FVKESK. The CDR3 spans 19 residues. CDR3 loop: CASSQISRLRDKRNYGYTF.

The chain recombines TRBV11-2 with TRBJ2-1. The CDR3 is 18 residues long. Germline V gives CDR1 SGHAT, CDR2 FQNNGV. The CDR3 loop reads CASSLVQRSGRAYNEQFF.

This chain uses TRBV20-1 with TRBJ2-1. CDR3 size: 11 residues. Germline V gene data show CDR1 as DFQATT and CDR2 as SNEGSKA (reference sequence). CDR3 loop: CSARADSEQFF.

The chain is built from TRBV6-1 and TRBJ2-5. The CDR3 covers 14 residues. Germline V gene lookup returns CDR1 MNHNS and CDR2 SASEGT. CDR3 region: CASSEAVLRETQYF.

CDR3 residues: CASSLAGLAGASPYNEQFF. The V call is TRBV5-5, the J call TRBJ2-1; no DNA is available, so the TRBD2 call from TCRdb remains unchecked. Germline CDR1 SGHKS, CDR2 YYEKEE (reference sequence). The CDR3 has 19 residues.

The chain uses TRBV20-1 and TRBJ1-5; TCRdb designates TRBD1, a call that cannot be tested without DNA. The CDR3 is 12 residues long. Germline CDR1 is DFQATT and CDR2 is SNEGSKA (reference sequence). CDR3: CSGAEGNQPQHF.

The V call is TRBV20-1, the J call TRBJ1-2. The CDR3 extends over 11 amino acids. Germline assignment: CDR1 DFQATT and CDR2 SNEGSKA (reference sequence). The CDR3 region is CSAPLVYGYTF.

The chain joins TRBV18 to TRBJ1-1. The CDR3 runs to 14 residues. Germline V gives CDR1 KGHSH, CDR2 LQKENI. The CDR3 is CASSTRGMNTEAFF.

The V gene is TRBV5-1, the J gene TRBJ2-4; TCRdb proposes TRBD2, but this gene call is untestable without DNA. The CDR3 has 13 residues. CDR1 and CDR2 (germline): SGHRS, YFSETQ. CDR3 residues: CASSKGPRDIQYF.

The CDR3 spells CASSRTNRALLDTQYF. The genes are TRBV12-3 or TRBV12-4 and TRBJ2-3; TCRdb reports TRBD1, a call that lacks DNA to check it against. The CDR3 covers 16 residues.

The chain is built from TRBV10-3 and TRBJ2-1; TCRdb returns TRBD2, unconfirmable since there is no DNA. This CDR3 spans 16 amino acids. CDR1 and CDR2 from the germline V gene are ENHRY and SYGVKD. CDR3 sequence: CAISESGAAPYNEQFF.

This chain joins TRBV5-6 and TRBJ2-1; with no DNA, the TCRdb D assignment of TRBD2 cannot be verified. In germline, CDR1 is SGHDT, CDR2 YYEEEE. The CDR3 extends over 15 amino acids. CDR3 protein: CASSTDLSASNEQFF.

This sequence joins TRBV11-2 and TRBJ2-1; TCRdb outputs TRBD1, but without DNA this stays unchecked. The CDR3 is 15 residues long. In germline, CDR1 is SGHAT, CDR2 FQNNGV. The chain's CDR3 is CASSTYRGPYNEQFF.

CDR3 amino acids: CASSFQRVKETQYF. The chain uses TRBV5-1 and TRBJ2-5. The CDR3 runs to 14 residues. Germline values: CDR1 SGHRS, CDR2 YFSETQ.

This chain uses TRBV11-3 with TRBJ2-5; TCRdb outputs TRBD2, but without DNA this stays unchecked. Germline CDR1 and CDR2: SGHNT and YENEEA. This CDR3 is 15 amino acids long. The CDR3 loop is CASSSQGSGEETQYF.

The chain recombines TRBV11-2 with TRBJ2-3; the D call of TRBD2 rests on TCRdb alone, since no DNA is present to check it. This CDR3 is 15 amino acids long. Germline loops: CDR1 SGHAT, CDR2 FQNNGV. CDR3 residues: CASSRAGGDTDTQYF.